Below are 15 T cell receptor beta chains sequenced from a single sample in a study of blood T cell repertoires in COVID-19. Clones were read by immunoSEQ multiplex PCR, and TCRdb kept only the in-frame ones, dropping some. The data show around 120,000 clones, about 85% seen once. Sequenced input: peripheral blood. The receptors derive from a human donor in a cohort sampled during active COVID-19.

As to this clone: Additional DNA sequences in this sample encode the identical CDR3. V and J are TRBV27 and TRBJ1-2; D is possibly TRBD1 (6 bases). V was pared by 3 bases and J by 1 base, with 9 bases between. This CDR3 is built from 14 residues. Germline V gene data show CDR1 as MNHEY and CDR2 as SMNVEV (reference sequence). In nucleotides, the CDR3 is TGTGCCAGCAGTTTGACAGGCGTTAACTATGGCTACACCTTC. It encodes CASSLTGVNYGYTF.

The CDR3 sequence is CASKLADQPQHF. The CDR3 nucleotides are TGTGCCAGTAAACTAGCGGATCAGCCCCAGCATTTT. The chain recombines TRBV19 with TRBJ1-5, with no clear D. Germline CDR1 is LNHDA and CDR2 is SQIVND (reference sequence). The length of the CDR3 is 12 residues. Between the trimmed V and J ends, which lost 7 bases and 5 bases, there was a span of 9 bases.

The chain is built from TRBV19 and TRBJ2-1, with D tentatively TRBD1 (6 bases). V dropped 5 bases and J dropped 5 bases, with 7 bases sitting between them. Germline lookup yields CDR1 LNHDA and CDR2 SQIVND (reference sequence). This CDR3 has 12 residues. The CDR3 region is CASSWGHNEQFF. The DNA for the CDR3 is TGTGCCAGTAGTTGGGGGCACAATGAGCAGTTCTTC.

The chain combines TRBV4-3 with TRBJ2-5; D gene uncertain. Per the germline V gene, CDR1 is LGHNA and CDR2 is YSLEER. This CDR3 contains 15 residues. The V end lost 0 bases, the J end lost 2 bases, and 10 bases lay between the germline ends. The CDR3 reads CASSQDLAGQETQYF. CDR3 bases: TGCGCCAGCAGCCAAGATCTGGCAGGACAAGAGACCCAGTACTTC.

This chain links TRBV18 with TRBJ1-1, with a possible D match to TRBD1 (5 bases). Trimming removed 3 bases at V and 1 base at J, with 9 bases between. CDR1 KGHSH and CDR2 LQKENI come from the germline V gene. The CDR3 runs 14 residues. The CDR3 sequence: CASSPPQGNTEAFF. As DNA, the CDR3 is TGTGCCAGCTCACCTCCCCAGGGGAACACTGAAGCTTTCTTT.

The chain carries TRBV28 and TRBJ2-7, with 10 positions matching TRBD1. Trimming removed 6 bases from V and 3 bases from J; junction bases left unmatched: 8. The germline gives CDR1 MDHEN, CDR2 SYDVKM. The CDR3 consists of 15 residues. This CDR3 is CASSPRDRGYYEQYF. The CDR3 nucleotides read TGTGCCAGCAGCCCTCGGGACAGGGGCTACTACGAGCAGTACTTC. Combining the CDR3 with reference TRBV28 and TRBJ2-7 gives the whole variable domain DVKVTQSSRYLVKRTGEKVFLECVQDMDHENMFWYRQDPGLGLRLIYFSYDVKMKEKGDIPEGYSVSREKKERFSLILESASTNQTSMYLCASSPRDRGYYEQYFGPGTRLTVT.

Only one count was recorded for this clone. V gene TRBV4-2 combines with J gene TRBJ2-1; D may be TRBD2 (7 bases). From germline, CDR1 is LGHNA and CDR2 YNFKEQ. The V end was cut by 0 bases, the J end by 5 bases, with 14 bases between. This CDR3 is 16 amino acids long. CDR3 nucleotides: TGTGCCAGCAGCCAAGAGGCGGCGGGGGCGAACAATGAGCAGTTCTTC. This codes for CASSQEAAGANNEQFF.

The V and J genes are TRBV19 and TRBJ1-2, with 7 bases that match TRBD1. Germline CDR1 and CDR2: LNHDA and SQIVND (reference sequence). CDR3 length equals 14 residues. Trimming cost V 6 bases and J 4 bases; bases outside gene matches: 8. In nucleotides, the CDR3 is TGTGCCAGTAGAATACCGGGACAGAGCTATGGCTACACCTTC. Its protein is CASRIPGQSYGYTF.

In its sample, this clone was seen a few times. The chain joins TRBV6-5 to TRBJ1-5, with D possibly being TRBD1 (5 bases). The CDR3 covers 14 residues. V lost 8 bases and J 4 bases, leaving 15 bases between the germline ends. CDR1 MNHEY and CDR2 SVGAGI come from the germline V gene. The CDR3 loop is CASGRGEINQPQHF. In DNA, the CDR3 is TGTGCCAGCGGGAGGGGAGAAATTAATCAGCCCCAGCATTTT.

A remark on this clone: Other DNA sequences in this specimen translate into the identical CDR3. This chain joins TRBV5-1 and TRBJ2-5; D possibly corresponds to TRBD1 (6 bases). The V end lost 0 bases, the J end lost 5 bases, and 8 bases lay between the germline ends. The CDR3 contains 13 residues. Germline-derived CDR1 and CDR2 are SGHRS and YFSETQ. CDR3 region: CASSLGGQETQYF. The CDR3 region has the DNA TGCGCCAGCAGCTTGGGGGGGCAGGAGACCCAGTACTTC.

The rearrangement joins TRBV27 to TRBJ2-7, with 10 bases matching TRBD1. V shed 5 bases, J shed 6 bases, and the junction held 7 bases outside the gene matches. The CDR3 spans 14 residues. The germline V gene has CDR1 MNHEY and CDR2 SMNVEV (reference sequence). The CDR3 nucleotides read TGTGCCAGCAGTCCCGGGACAGGGGTGACCGAGCAGTACTTC. Its translation is CASSPGTGVTEQYF.

The chain couples TRBV6-2 or TRBV6-3 to TRBJ1-1; D uncertain. Germline CDR1 reads MNHEY; CDR2 reads SVGEGT. V lost 2 bases and J 4 bases, leaving 11 bases between the germline ends. The length of the CDR3 is 14 residues. The CDR3 nucleotides read TGTGCCAGCAGTTACGGGCAGGTGGTCACTGAAGCTTTCTTT. It translates to CASSYGQVVTEAFF.

The chain links TRBV6-2 or TRBV6-3 to TRBJ2-1, with TRBD2 matching 10 bases. This CDR3 spans 15 amino acids. V lost 5 bases, J lost 14 bases, and 15 bases stayed unmatched. Germline V gene data show CDR1 as MNHEY and CDR2 as SVGEGT. In nucleotides, the CDR3 is TGTGCCAGCAGTCCACGGGGGGCTAGCGGGAGTTATAAGTTCTTC. This encodes CASSPRGASGSYKFF.

This clone was observed at least ten times. The genes are TRBV19 and TRBJ1-1; D gene ambiguous. CDR1 and CDR2 (germline): LNHDA, SQIVND (reference sequence). V was clipped by 6 bases and J by 6 bases, with 14 bases between them. There are 13 residues in the CDR3. The CDR3 sequence: CASSGMPRAEAFF. CDR3 DNA: TGTGCCAGTAGCGGGATGCCGAGGGCTGAAGCTTTCTTT.

This sequence joins TRBV7-3 and TRBJ2-1; 7 nucleotides align to TRBD1. Germline V gene sequence: CDR1 SGHTA, CDR2 FQGTGA. The CDR3 totals 14 residues. The J segment lost 1 base and the V segment lost 5 bases, leaving 2 bases of the junction unmatched. The CDR3 DNA follows: TGTGCCAGCAGCCCGGGACAGTCCTACAATGAGCAGTTCTTC. As protein: CASSPGQSYNEQFF.